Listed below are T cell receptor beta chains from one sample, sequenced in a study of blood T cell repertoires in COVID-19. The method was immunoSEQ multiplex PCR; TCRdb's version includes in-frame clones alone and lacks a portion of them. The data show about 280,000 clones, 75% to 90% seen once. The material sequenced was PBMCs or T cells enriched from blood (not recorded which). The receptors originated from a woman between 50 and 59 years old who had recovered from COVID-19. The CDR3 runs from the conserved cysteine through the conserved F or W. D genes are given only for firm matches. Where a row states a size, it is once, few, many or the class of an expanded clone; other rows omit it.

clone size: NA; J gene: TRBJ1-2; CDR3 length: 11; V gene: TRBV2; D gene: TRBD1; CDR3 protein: CASSRETGGLF; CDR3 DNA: TGTGCCAGCAGTCGAGAGACAGGGGGCCTCTTC
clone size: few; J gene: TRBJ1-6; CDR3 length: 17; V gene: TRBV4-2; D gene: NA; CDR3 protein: CASSQDRSISYNSPLHF; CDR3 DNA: TGTGCCAGCAGCCAAGATCGGAGTATCTCCTATAATTCACCCCTCCACTTT
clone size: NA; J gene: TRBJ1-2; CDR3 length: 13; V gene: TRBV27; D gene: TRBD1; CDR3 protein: CASSFGQAYGYTF; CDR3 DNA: TGTGCCAGCAGTTTCGGACAGGCCTATGGCTACACCTTC
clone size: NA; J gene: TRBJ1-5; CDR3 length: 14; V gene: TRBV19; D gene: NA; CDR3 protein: CASSIRDTNQPQHF; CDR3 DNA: TGTGCCAGTAGTATCCGGGACACCAATCAGCCCCAGCATTTT
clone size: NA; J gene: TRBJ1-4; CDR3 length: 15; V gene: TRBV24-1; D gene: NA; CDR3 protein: CATSDSDISGEKLFF; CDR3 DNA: TGTGCCACCAGTGATTCGGACATCTCGGGTGAAAAACTGTTTTTT
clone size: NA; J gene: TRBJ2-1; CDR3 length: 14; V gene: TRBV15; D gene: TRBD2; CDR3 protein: CATSAGVKNNEQFF; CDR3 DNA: TGTGCCACCTCGGCGGGAGTCAAGAACAATGAGCAGTTCTTC
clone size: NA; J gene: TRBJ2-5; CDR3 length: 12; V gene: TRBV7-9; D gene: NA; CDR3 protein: CASSLQQETQYF; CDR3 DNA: TGTGCCAGCAGCTTACAGCAAGAGACCCAGTACTTC
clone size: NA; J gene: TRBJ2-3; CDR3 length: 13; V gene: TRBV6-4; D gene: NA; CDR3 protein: CASRASGTDTQYF; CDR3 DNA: TGTGCCAGCAGAGCCTCGGGCACAGATACGCAGTATTTT
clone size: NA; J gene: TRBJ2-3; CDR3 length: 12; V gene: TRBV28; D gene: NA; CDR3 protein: CASRLGRGPQYF; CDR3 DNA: TGTGCCAGCAGGCTGGGGCGGGGACCGCAGTATTTT
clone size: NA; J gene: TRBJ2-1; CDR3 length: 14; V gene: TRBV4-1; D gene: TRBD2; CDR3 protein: CASSQLLAGNEQFF; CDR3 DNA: TGCGCCAGCAGCCAACTCTTAGCGGGCAATGAGCAGTTCTTC
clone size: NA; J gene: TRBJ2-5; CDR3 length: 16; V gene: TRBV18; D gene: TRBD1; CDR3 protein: CASSPYRGGDGETQYF; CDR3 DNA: TGTGCCAGCTCACCCTACCGAGGGGGCGATGGGGAGACCCAGTACTTC
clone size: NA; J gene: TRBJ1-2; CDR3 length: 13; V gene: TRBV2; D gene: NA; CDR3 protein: CASSVRVDDGYTF; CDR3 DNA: TGTGCCAGCAGTGTCAGGGTTGACGATGGCTACACCTTC
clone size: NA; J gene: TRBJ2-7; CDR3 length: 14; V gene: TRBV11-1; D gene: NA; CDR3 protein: CASRARSGTYEQYF; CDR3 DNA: TGTGCCAGCAGAGCGCGAAGTGGAACCTACGAGCAGTACTTC
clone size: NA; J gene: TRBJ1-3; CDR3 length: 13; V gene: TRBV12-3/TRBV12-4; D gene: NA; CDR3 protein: CATDTEIGNTIYF; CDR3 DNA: TGTGCCACCGACACAGAGATCGGAAACACCATATATTTT
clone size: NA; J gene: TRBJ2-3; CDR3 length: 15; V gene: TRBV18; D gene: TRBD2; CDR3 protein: CASSPEASGRNTQYF; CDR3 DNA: TGTGCCAGCTCACCAGAGGCTAGCGGGAGAAATACGCAGTATTTT
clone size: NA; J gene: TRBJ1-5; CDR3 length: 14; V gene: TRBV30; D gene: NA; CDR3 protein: CAWRGGRSNQPQHF; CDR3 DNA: TGTGCCTGGAGAGGAGGGAGAAGCAATCAGCCCCAGCATTTT
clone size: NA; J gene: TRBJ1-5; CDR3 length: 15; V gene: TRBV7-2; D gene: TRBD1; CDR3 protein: CASSSAGQVNQPQHF; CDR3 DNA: TGTGCCAGCAGCTCAGCGGGACAGGTTAATCAGCCCCAGCATTTT
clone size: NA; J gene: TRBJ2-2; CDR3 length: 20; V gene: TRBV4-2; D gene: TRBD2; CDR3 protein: CASSQDLRNPSGLSTGELFF; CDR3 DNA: TGTGCCAGCAGCCAAGATTTGCGGAACCCTAGCGGACTTTCCACCGGGGAGCTGTTTTTT